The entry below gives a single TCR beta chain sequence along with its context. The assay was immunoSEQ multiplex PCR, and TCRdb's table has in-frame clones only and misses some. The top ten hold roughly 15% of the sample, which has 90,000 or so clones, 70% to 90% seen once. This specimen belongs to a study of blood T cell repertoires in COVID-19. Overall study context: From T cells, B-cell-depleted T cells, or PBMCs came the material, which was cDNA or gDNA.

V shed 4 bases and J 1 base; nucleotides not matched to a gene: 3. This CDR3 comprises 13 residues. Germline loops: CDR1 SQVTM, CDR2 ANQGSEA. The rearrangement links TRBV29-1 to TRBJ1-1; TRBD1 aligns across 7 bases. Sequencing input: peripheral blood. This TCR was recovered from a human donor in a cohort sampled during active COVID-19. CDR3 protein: CSVVRGANTEAFF. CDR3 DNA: TGCAGCGTTGTCAGGGGGGCGAACACTGAAGCTTTCTTT.